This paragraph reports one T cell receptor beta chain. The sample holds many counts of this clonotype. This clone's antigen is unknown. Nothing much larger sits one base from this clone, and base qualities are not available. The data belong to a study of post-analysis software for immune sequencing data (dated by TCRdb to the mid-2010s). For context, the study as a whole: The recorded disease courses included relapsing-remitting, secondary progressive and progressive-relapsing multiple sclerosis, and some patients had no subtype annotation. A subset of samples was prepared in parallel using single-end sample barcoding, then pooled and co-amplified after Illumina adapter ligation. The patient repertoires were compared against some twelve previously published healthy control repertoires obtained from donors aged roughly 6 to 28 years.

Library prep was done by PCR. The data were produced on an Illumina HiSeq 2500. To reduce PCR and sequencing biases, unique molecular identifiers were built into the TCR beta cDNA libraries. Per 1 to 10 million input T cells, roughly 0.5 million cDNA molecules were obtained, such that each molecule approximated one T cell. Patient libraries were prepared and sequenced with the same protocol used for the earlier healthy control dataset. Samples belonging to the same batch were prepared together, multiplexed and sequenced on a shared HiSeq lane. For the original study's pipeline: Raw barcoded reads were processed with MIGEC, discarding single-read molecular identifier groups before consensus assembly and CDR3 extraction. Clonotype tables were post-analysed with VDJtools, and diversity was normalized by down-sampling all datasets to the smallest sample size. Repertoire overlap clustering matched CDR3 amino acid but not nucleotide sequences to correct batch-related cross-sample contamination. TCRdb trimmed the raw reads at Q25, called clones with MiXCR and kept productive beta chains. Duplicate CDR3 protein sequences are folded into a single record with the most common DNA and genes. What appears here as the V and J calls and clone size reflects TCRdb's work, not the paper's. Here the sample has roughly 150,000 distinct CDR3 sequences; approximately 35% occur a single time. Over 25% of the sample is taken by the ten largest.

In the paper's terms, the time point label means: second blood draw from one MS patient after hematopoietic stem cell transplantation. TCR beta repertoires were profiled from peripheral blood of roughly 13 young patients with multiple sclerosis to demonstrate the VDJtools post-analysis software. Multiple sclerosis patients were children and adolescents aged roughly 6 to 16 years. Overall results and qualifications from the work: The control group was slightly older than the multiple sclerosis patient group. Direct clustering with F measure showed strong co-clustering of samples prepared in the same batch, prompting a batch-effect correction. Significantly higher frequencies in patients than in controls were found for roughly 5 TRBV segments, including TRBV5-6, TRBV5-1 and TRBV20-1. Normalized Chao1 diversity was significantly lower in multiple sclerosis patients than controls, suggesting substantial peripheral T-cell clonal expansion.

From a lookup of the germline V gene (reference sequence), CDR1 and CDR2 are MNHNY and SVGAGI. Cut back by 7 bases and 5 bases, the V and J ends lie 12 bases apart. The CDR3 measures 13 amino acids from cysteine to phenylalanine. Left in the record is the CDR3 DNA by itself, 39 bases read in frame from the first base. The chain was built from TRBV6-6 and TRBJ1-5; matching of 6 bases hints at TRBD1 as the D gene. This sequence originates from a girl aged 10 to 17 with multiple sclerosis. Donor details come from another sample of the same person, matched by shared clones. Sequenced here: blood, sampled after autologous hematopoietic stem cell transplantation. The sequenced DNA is TGTGCCAGCATGGGGTCAGGGGATCAGCCCCAGCATTTT. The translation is CASMGSGDQPQHF.